The text below deals with one T cell receptor (beta chain). Original handling: Amplification of reference gene primers was used by the study to estimate nucleated cell counts. Data came from immunoSEQ multiplex PCR; TCRdb stores just in-frame clones and leaves some out. The V and J calls and clone size come from that table; D and trimming were worked out from the DNA. Counted here are fewer than 50,000 clones, roughly 87% occurring once; the ten biggest clones make up roughly an eighth. The ends lost 0 bases at V and 3 bases at J; junction bases unmatched: 12. There are 20 residues in the CDR3. The germline V gene encodes CDR1 SGHRS and CDR2 YFSETQ. This record comes from a study of blood T cell repertoires in COVID-19. Study as a whole: The United States, Italy and Spain were the sources of the acute and convalescent COVID-19 samples. T cells, B-cell-depleted T cells, or PBMCs provided the cDNA or gDNA that served as material.

What was sequenced was peripheral blood. This sequence joins TRBV5-1 and TRBJ2-1; 13 bases are a match to TRBD2. The TCR originated in a human donor in a cohort sampled during active COVID-19. CDR3 region: CASSLARTSGSRGNYNEQFF. The CDR3 DNA sequence: TGCGCCAGCAGCTTGGCCAGGACTAGCGGGAGTAGGGGTAACTACAATGAGCAGTTCTTC.